This passage covers 22 T cell receptor beta chains from one sample sequenced in a study of T cell responses to AZD1222 COVID-19 vaccine. Clones were sequenced by immunoSEQ multiplex PCR, and TCRdb holds only the in-frame ones, with some missing. Of fewer than 95,000 clones listed, approximately 92% are singletons. Here the sequenced sample was peripheral blood, taken on day 0 of AZD1222 vaccination. The receptors were sampled from an adult in good health.

The J gene is TRBJ2-2, the V gene TRBV5-1; tentatively, D is TRBD1 (6 bases). The germline gives CDR1 SGHRS, CDR2 YFSETQ. This CDR3 is built from 16 residues. Trimming removed 2 bases from V and 5 bases from J, with 16 bases in between. The CDR3 DNA reads as TGCGCCAGCAGCTTCCCCGGACAGCGAGAAACCGGGGAGCTGTTTTTT. Amino acid sequence: CASSFPGQRETGELFF. The full variable domain, completed using reference TRBV5-1 and TRBJ2-2, is KAGVTQTPRYLIKTRGQQVTLSCSPISGHRSVSWYQQTPGQGLQFLFEYFSETQRNKGNFPGRFSGRQFSNSRSEMNVSTLELGDSALYLCASSFPGQRETGELFFGEGSRLTVL.

This clone was observed a handful of times. The CDR3 loop is CASRRSLQGNTGELFF. DNA of the CDR3: TGTGCCAGCAGGAGATCCCTCCAGGGCAACACCGGGGAGCTGTTTTTT. This chain connects TRBV11-3 to TRBJ2-2; maybe TRBD1 (5 bases). The CDR3 consists of 16 residues. Germline V CDR1 and CDR2: SGHNT, YENEEA. V lost 6 bases to trimming and J lost 2 bases, with 16 bases between them.

V and J are TRBV27 and TRBJ1-2; D is unresolved. V was pared by 2 bases and J by 2 bases, with 9 bases between. CDR1 and CDR2 from the germline V gene are MNHEY and SMNVEV (reference sequence). The CDR3 is 14 residues long. DNA of the CDR3: TGTGCCAGCAGTTTAGTTCCCGGAAACTATGGCTACACCTTC. Translating it yields CASSLVPGNYGYTF.

This chain uses TRBV29-1 with TRBJ1-1; TRBD1 matches 9 bases. V was pared by 7 bases and J by 0 bases, with 15 bases of the junction left unmatched. The germline V gene encodes CDR1 SQVTM and CDR2 ANQGSEA. CDR3 length: 17 amino acids. CDR3 nucleotide sequence: TGCAGCGCAGAGGACAGGGGCGGGGGGCTTCTGAACACTGAAGCTTTCTTT. It specifies CSAEDRGGGLLNTEAFF.

V gene TRBV28 combines with J gene TRBJ2-3, with no clear D. Germline CDR1 MDHEN, CDR2 SYDVKM. CDR3 size: 11 residues. The chain's CDR3 is CGRYNPNTQYF. The DNA of the CDR3 is TGTGGAAGGTACAATCCAAATACGCAGTATTTT.

The chain uses TRBV19 and TRBJ2-5; possibly TRBD1 for D (5 bases). Trimming stripped 4 bases from V and 5 bases from J, with 14 bases between. Germline lookup yields CDR1 LNHDA and CDR2 SQIVND (reference sequence). CDR3 size: 14 residues. The CDR3 spells CASSTPQGRETQYF. CDR3 coding DNA: TGTGCCAGTAGTACTCCCCAGGGCAGGGAGACCCAGTACTTC.

The chain links TRBV11-2 to TRBJ2-7, with 11 bases fitting TRBD2. This CDR3 spans 14 amino acids. V trimming: 3 bases; J trimming: 3 bases; junction bases outside the gene matches: 1. Germline lookup yields CDR1 SGHAT and CDR2 FQNNGV. CDR3 loop: CASSFGLAGYEQYF. The CDR3 nucleotides read TGTGCCAGCAGCTTCGGACTAGCGGGCTACGAGCAGTACTTC.

This rearrangement joins TRBV12-3 or TRBV12-4 to TRBJ2-5; D is uncertain. The CDR3 has 13 amino acids. V was shortened by 3 bases and J by 4 bases, with 9 bases between the two germline ends. The CDR3 region is CASSFGRSETQYF. CDR3 nucleotides: TGTGCCAGCAGTTTCGGACGATCAGAGACCCAGTACTTC.

In its sample, this clone was seen once. V gene TRBV18 combines with J gene TRBJ2-7; the D gene is possibly TRBD1 (5 bases). The CDR3 runs to 13 residues. CDR1 is KGHSH and CDR2 is LQKENI in the germline V gene. V lost 1 base to trimming and J lost 2 bases, with 6 bases between them. The CDR3 loop is CASSPQGPYEQYF. The CDR3 nucleotides are TGTGCCAGCTCACCACAGGGGCCCTACGAGCAGTACTTC.

J is TRBJ2-7 and V is TRBV28, with no clear D. The V gene lost 5 bases and the J gene lost 6 bases, with 11 bases spanning the gap. The CDR3 spans 12 residues. Germline-derived CDR1 and CDR2 are MDHEN and SYDVKM. The CDR3 here is CASSRSRSEQYF. CDR3 nucleotide sequence: TGTGCCAGCAGTCGCTCGAGGTCCGAGCAGTACTTC.

This chain joins TRBV29-1 and TRBJ1-2, with no clear D. The CDR3 contains 12 residues. V was cut by 1 base and J by 5 bases, with 8 bases left in between. In germline, CDR1 is SQVTM, CDR2 ANQGSEA. For the CDR3, the DNA is TGCAGCGTTGAAGCTCGCGGGTATGGCTACACCTTC. It translates to CSVEARGYGYTF.

The J gene is TRBJ2-3, the V gene TRBV6-2 or TRBV6-3, with TRBD2 identical over 15 bases. The germline V gene encodes CDR1 MNHEY and CDR2 SVGEGT. The CDR3 has 17 amino acids. Trimming cost V 5 bases and J 4 bases; bases outside gene matches: 7. The CDR3 loop is CASSPGLAGGRSDTQYF. The CDR3 nucleotides read TGTGCCAGCAGTCCCGGACTAGCGGGAGGGCGATCAGATACGCAGTATTTT.

This chain joins TRBV28 and TRBJ2-7; D unclear. Trimming pared 3 bases from V and 5 bases from J, leaving 11 bases between. This CDR3 has 13 amino acids. CDR1 MDHEN and CDR2 SYDVKM come from the germline V gene. This CDR3 reads CASSFPLNHEQYF. CDR3 DNA: TGTGCCAGCAGTTTTCCTCTGAACCACGAGCAGTACTTC. The full variable domain, completed using reference TRBV28 and TRBJ2-7, is DVKVTQSSRYLVKRTGEKVFLECVQDMDHENMFWYRQDPGLGLRLIYFSYDVKMKEKGDIPEGYSVSREKKERFSLILESASTNQTSMYLCASSFPLNHEQYFGPGTRLTVT.

J is TRBJ2-2 and V is TRBV5-4, with 12 bases that match TRBD2. V lost 5 bases to trimming and J lost 8 bases; unmatched junction nucleotides: 7. CDR3 length equals 15 residues. Germline values: CDR1 SGHNT, CDR2 YYREEE (reference sequence). CDR3 in DNA: TGTGCCAGCAGTTGGACTAGCGGGATAGCTGGGGAGCTGTTTTTT. This encodes CASSWTSGIAGELFF.

This clone appeared a single time. The chain carries TRBV19 and TRBJ1-2; D is perhaps TRBD1 (6 bases). V was clipped by 5 bases and J by 4 bases, with 17 bases between them. This CDR3 contains 15 residues. Germline assignment: CDR1 LNHDA and CDR2 SQIVND (reference sequence). CDR3 sequence: CASSPQRGASYGYTF. CDR3 sequence (DNA): TGTGCCAGTAGTCCCCAGCGGGGGGCGAGCTATGGCTACACCTTC.

The V and J genes are TRBV18 and TRBJ2-1, with 11 bases that match TRBD2. The CDR3 is made up of 15 amino acids. Germline V gene sequence: CDR1 KGHSH, CDR2 LQKENI. J was trimmed by 6 bases and V by 3 bases; bases with no gene match: 4. In DNA form, the CDR3 reads TGTGCCAGCTCACCTCGGCTAGCGGGAGGCAATGAGCAGTTCTTC. Translating gives CASSPRLAGGNEQFF.

This clone was found once. The chain couples TRBV5-6 to TRBJ2-1; 14 bases fit TRBD2. Looked up from germline, CDR1 is SGHDT and CDR2 is YYEEEE. J lost 3 bases, V lost 0 bases, and 8 bases had no gene match. The CDR3 is 19 amino acids. The CDR3 sequence: CASSLVFGTSGSFYNEQFF. The CDR3 DNA follows: TGTGCCAGCAGCTTGGTCTTTGGGACTAGCGGGAGCTTCTACAATGAGCAGTTCTTC.

This clone is medium-sized by share. CDR3 bases: TGTGCCAGCAGTTACTCCATTTCCACTGAAGCTTTCTTT. This encodes CASSYSISTEAFF. This chain connects TRBV6-2 or TRBV6-3 to TRBJ1-1; the D is unclear. This CDR3 is built from 13 residues. Germline loops: CDR1 MNHEY, CDR2 SVGEGT. The V gene lost 0 bases and the J gene lost 4 bases, with 6 bases spanning the gap.

The chain links TRBV6-5 to TRBJ2-3, with D perhaps given as TRBD1 or TRBD2 (5 bases each). The CDR3 sequence is 15 residues long. V was cut by 7 bases and J by 0 bases, with 14 bases left in between. CDR1 MNHEY and CDR2 SVGAGI come from the germline V gene. The CDR3 is CASTLGTLSTDTQYF. As DNA, the CDR3 is TGTGCCAGCACTTTGGGGACCCTTAGCACAGATACGCAGTATTTT.

This clone was observed a single time. The rearrangement uses TRBV11-1 and TRBJ2-3; D remains ambiguous. The CDR3 has 14 amino acids. Trimming left V 5 bases short and J 0 bases short, with 9 bases between. CDR1 and CDR2 (germline): SGHAT, FQDESV (reference sequence). CDR3 sequence reads: CASSPTGSTDTQYF. The CDR3 bases are TGTGCCAGCAGCCCGACCGGGAGCACAGATACGCAGTATTTT.

J is TRBJ1-2 and V is TRBV5-8, with D maybe TRBD1 (6 bases). V lost 5 bases to trimming and J lost 4 bases, with 12 bases between them. CDR3 length equals 13 residues. Germline assignment: CDR1 SGHTS and CDR2 YDEGEE. The CDR3 nucleotides are TGTGCCAGCAGTCAAAGGGGGATCTATGGCTACACCTTC. It codes for CASSQRGIYGYTF.

This clone was seen only a few times. This chain links TRBV6-5 with TRBJ1-4; tentative D call: TRBD1 (5 bases). CDR1 MNHEY and CDR2 SVGAGI come from the germline V gene. The CDR3 contains 15 residues. The V gene lost 7 bases and the J gene lost 2 bases, with 14 bases spanning the gap. The CDR3 bases are TGTGCCAGCATCCTCACAGGAGGGACTAATGAAAAACTGTTTTTT. Translation gives CASILTGGTNEKLFF.